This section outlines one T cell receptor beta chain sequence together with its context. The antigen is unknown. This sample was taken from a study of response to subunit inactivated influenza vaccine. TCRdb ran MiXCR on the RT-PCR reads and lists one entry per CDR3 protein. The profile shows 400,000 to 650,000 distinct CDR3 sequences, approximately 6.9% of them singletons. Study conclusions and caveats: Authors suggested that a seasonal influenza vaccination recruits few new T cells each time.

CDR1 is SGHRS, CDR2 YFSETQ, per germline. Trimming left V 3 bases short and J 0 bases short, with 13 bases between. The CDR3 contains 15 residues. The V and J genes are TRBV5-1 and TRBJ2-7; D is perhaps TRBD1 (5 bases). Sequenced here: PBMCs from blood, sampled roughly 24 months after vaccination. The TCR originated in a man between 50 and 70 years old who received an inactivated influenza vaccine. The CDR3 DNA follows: TGCGCCAGCAGCTCCTTGGTGGGGCCCTCCTACGAGCAGTACTTC. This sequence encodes CASSSLVGPSYEQYF.